This record looks at one T cell receptor beta chain sequence and its context. This specimen belongs to a study of CD8 T cells in Susac syndrome. An input of about 0.45 to 1 ug of RNA was subjected to reverse transcription using random hexamers. One entry per CDR3 protein results from TCRdb running MiXCR on the immunoSEQ multiplex PCR reads. The sample consists of around 150,000 distinct CDR3 sequences, about 94% of them appearing once. V shed 6 bases and J 6 bases; nucleotides not matched to a gene: 5. The CDR3 runs to 13 residues. Germline V gene data show CDR1 as SEHNR and CDR2 as FQNEAQ (reference sequence).

Sequencing was carried out using CD4+ T cells from PBMCs. The TCR comes from a human donor in good health. The rearrangement joins TRBV7-9 to TRBJ1-2, with 9 positions matching TRBD1. CDR3: CASSWTGDHGYTF. The CDR3 coding sequence is TGTGCCAGCAGTTGGACAGGGGATCATGGCTACACCTTC.